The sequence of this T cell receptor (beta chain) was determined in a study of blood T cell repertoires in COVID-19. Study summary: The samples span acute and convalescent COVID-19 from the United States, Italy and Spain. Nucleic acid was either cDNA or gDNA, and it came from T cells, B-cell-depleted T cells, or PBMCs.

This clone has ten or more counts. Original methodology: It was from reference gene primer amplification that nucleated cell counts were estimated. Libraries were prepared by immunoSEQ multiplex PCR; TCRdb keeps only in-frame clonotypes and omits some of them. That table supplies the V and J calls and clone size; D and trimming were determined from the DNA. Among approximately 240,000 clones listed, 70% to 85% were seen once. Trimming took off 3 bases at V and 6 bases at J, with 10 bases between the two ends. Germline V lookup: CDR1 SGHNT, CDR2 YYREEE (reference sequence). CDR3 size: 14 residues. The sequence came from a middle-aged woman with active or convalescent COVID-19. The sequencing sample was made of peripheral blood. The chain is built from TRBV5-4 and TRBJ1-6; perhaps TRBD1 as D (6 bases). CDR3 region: CASSSGQLNSPLHF. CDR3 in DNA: TGTGCCAGCAGCTCCGGACAGCTTAATTCACCCCTCCACTTT. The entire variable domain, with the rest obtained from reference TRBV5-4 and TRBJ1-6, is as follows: ETGVTQSPTHLIKTRGQQVTLRCSSQSGHNTVSWYQQALGQGPQFIFQYYREEENGRGNFPPRFSGLQFPNYSSELNVNALELDDSALYLCASSSGQLNSPLHFGNGTRLTVT.